Below, 30 T cell receptor beta chains from the same sample are listed, as sequenced in a study of blood T cell repertoires in COVID-19. This table comes from immunoSEQ multiplex PCR, and its TCRdb copy is limited to in-frame clones, with some not included. This table holds some 89,000 clones, approximately 90% found once. Sequences were obtained from peripheral blood. Receptors originate from a man aged 45-65 years with acute or convalescent COVID-19.

The chain employs TRBV28 and TRBJ1-1; 9 positions agree with TRBD1. The germline V gene has CDR1 MDHEN and CDR2 SYDVKM. V lost 9 bases to trimming and J lost 3 bases; unmatched junction nucleotides: 8. The CDR3 covers 14 residues. The CDR3 DNA reads as TGTGCCAGTAAGGTATGGGACAGGGACACTGAAGCTTTCTTT. This encodes CASKVWDRDTEAFF.

The chain joins TRBV5-1 to TRBJ1-5; 8 positions match TRBD1. V was clipped by 0 bases and J by 12 bases; unmatched bases: 5. Germline CDR1 SGHRS, CDR2 YFSETQ. The CDR3 totals 13 residues. The CDR3 DNA reads TGCGCCAGCAGCTTGGACGGACAGGGTATCCAGCATTTT. Its protein is CASSLDGQGIQHF.

The chain couples TRBV6-5 to TRBJ2-2; 8 bases align to TRBD2. The CDR3 has 15 residues. With V trimmed by 6 bases and J by 0 bases, 3 bases remained unmatched. CDR1 is MNHEY, CDR2 SVGAGI, per germline. CDR3 residues: CASRRGGPNTGELFF. Here the CDR3 DNA reads TGTGCCAGCAGGCGCGGGGGGCCGAACACCGGGGAGCTGTTTTTT.

The chain has TRBV2 and TRBJ1-2, with 9 bases aligning to TRBD1. Trimming at V came to 3 bases and at J to 2 bases, leaving 1 base not matched to a gene. The CDR3 consists of 14 residues. Germline V gives CDR1 SNHLY, CDR2 FYNNEI. For the CDR3, the DNA is TGTGCCAGCAGTGAGGACAGGGGCAACTATGGCTACACCTTC. As protein: CASSEDRGNYGYTF.

The chain recombines TRBV3-1 (or the pseudogene TRBV3-2) with TRBJ2-1; 7 nucleotides match TRBD2. The CDR3 has 15 amino acids. V gave up 8 bases and J gave up 6 bases; unmatched junction bases: 13. Germline CDR1 and CDR2: LGHDT and YNNKEL (reference sequence). CDR3 bases: TGTGCCAGCGGCTCTGTGGGCGGGAGTCTCAATGAGCAGTTCTTC. It is translated as CASGSVGGSLNEQFF.

V gene TRBV19 combines with J gene TRBJ2-1; D is ambiguous. The V end lost 3 bases, the J end lost 7 bases, and 7 bases lay between the germline ends. Per germline, CDR1 LNHDA and CDR2 SQIVND (reference sequence). The CDR3 has 12 residues. The CDR3 loop is CASSIRGNEQFF. The CDR3 coding sequence is TGTGCCAGTAGTATTAGAGGTAATGAGCAGTTCTTC.

This chain connects TRBV15 to TRBJ1-5; D call uncertain. V lost 3 bases, J lost 1 base, and 16 bases lay in between. This CDR3 region has 17 residues. Germline V gene sequence: CDR1 LNHNV, CDR2 YYDKDF (reference sequence). The CDR3 bases are TGTGCCACCAGCAGCGGGAGGCGGGGAAGGAGCAATCAGCCCCAGCATTTT. This gives the protein CATSSGRRGRSNQPQHF.

This chain connects TRBV9 to TRBJ2-2; no clear D gene. The germline V and J ends were trimmed by 4 bases and 7 bases, with 8 bases remaining between them. The CDR3 is 12 amino acids. Germline V CDR1 and CDR2: SGDLS, YYNGEE. The CDR3: CASSFSSGELFF. In nucleotides, the CDR3 is TGTGCCAGCAGCTTCTCTAGCGGGGAGCTGTTTTTT.

The chain carries TRBV4-1 and TRBJ2-1, with a tentative D call TRBD1 (7 bases). V dropped 0 bases and J dropped 12 bases, with 15 bases sitting between them. This CDR3 is 14 amino acids long. Per the germline V gene, CDR1 is MGHRA and CDR2 is YSYEKL. The CDR3 spells CASSQELWQGGQFF. The CDR3, as DNA: TGCGCCAGCAGCCAAGAACTGTGGCAGGGGGGGCAGTTCTTC.

This chain links TRBV4-2 with TRBJ2-4, with D unclear. Germline V gives CDR1 LGHNA, CDR2 YNFKEQ. The CDR3 is 17 amino acids. V was cut by 0 bases and J by 0 bases, with 12 bases left in between. The CDR3 DNA reads as TGTGCCAGCAGCCAAGAATGGTTCACAGAAGCCAAAAACATTCAGTACTTC. As protein: CASSQEWFTEAKNIQYF.

The chain combines TRBV6-5 with TRBJ2-1; maybe TRBD2 (6 bases). Trimming removed 4 bases from V and 5 bases from J, with 12 bases in between. Germline CDR1 and CDR2: MNHEY and SVGAGI. CDR3 length: 14 amino acids. The CDR3 sequence: CASSFSRGNNEQFF. In DNA form, the CDR3 reads TGTGCCAGCAGTTTTTCCCGGGGGAACAATGAGCAGTTCTTC.

This CDR3 reads CASSVGYSTEAFF. The CDR3 nucleotides are TGTGCCAGCAGCGTAGGGTACAGCACTGAAGCTTTCTTT. The rearrangement uses TRBV9 and TRBJ1-1; unclear D gene. Germline CDR1 SGDLS, CDR2 YYNGEE. The CDR3 covers 13 residues. The V and J ends lost 0 bases and 4 bases respectively, with 7 bases between them.

The chain joins TRBV9 to TRBJ1-5; D unclear. CDR3 length: 14 residues. V lost 4 bases, J lost 0 bases, and 8 bases lay in between. Germline assignment: CDR1 SGDLS and CDR2 YYNGEE. The CDR3 sequence is CASSPTYSNQPQHF. In DNA form, the CDR3 reads TGTGCCAGCAGCCCCACTTATAGCAATCAGCCCCAGCATTTT.

The V call is TRBV5-3, the J call TRBJ2-3; 12 bases align to TRBD2. TRBV5-3 counts as an open reading frame of uncertain function. The V gene end was trimmed by 2 bases and the J gene end by 6 bases; junction bases not matched to a gene: 4. CDR3 length equals 15 residues. CDR3 in amino acids: CARSFLAGGIDTQYF. CDR3 coding DNA: TGTGCCAGAAGCTTCCTAGCGGGAGGGATCGATACGCAGTATTTT.

The genes are TRBV9 and TRBJ2-3, with TRBD1 matching 12 bases. CDR3 length: 18 amino acids. Germline V gene lookup returns CDR1 SGDLS and CDR2 YYNGEE. The trim removed 3 bases at V and 0 bases at J, leaving 8 bases unmatched. CDR3 in amino acids: CASSARDRGLSSTDTQYF. CDR3 DNA: TGTGCCAGCAGCGCTCGGGACAGGGGGCTTTCTAGCACAGATACGCAGTATTTT.

This clone showed up just once. The chain carries TRBV4-3 and TRBJ1-1; the D is unclear. The CDR3 contains 15 residues. The V end was cut by 0 bases, the J end by 1 base, with 9 bases between. Germline loops: CDR1 LGHNA, CDR2 YSLEER. In DNA, the CDR3 is TGCGCCAGCAGCCAAGATTTACAGACGAACACTGAAGCTTTCTTT. It encodes CASSQDLQTNTEAFF.

This clone was observed a handful of times. The gene calls are TRBV5-4 and TRBJ2-2; 11 positions match TRBD2. This CDR3 has 14 residues. Germline assignment: CDR1 SGHNT and CDR2 YYREEE (reference sequence). The V segment lost 7 bases and the J segment 3 bases; nucleotides outside the gene matches: 2. The DNA for the CDR3 is TGTGCCAGCGTAGCGGGAGGGGACACCGGGGAGCTGTTTTTT. Translation: CASVAGGDTGELFF.

This chain connects TRBV5-1 to TRBJ1-4; D might be TRBD1 (6 bases). Germline CDR1 and CDR2: SGHRS and YFSETQ. The V and J ends lost 0 bases and 7 bases respectively, with 13 bases between them. The CDR3 extends over 15 amino acids. CDR3 nucleotide sequence: TGCGCCAGCAGCTTGGTTTCAGGGGAGGGTGAAAAACTGTTTTTT. It codes for CASSLVSGEGEKLFF.

The chain is built from TRBV7-2 and TRBJ1-1, with TRBD1 matching over 10 bases. The CDR3 extends over 15 amino acids. CDR1 and CDR2 (germline): SGHTA, FQGNSA. V shed 3 bases and J 10 bases; nucleotides not matched to a gene: 11. CDR3 sequence: CASSLSGTGEGTAFF. The CDR3 nucleotides are TGTGCCAGCAGCTTGTCCGGGACAGGGGAAGGTACAGCTTTCTTT.

This sequence joins TRBV7-9 and TRBJ2-1; 8 nucleotides agree with TRBD2. The ends lost 7 bases at V and 1 base at J; junction bases unmatched: 12. The CDR3 runs 17 residues. CDR1 is SEHNR, CDR2 FQNEAQ, per germline (reference sequence). The CDR3 region has the DNA TGTGCCAGCACCCCGCAAGCCGGGAGGGTGTCCTACAATGAGCAGTTCTTC. It is translated as CASTPQAGRVSYNEQFF.

This chain links TRBV4-1 with TRBJ2-1, with TRBD2 matching over 10 bases. With V trimmed by 3 bases and J by 4 bases, 6 bases remained unmatched. The V gene's germline CDR1 is MGHRA and CDR2 YSYEKL. The CDR3 has 16 residues. The CDR3 sequence: CASSHALAGDYNEQFF. The CDR3 nucleotides read TGCGCCAGCAGCCATGCTCTAGCGGGAGATTACAATGAGCAGTTCTTC.

The chain links TRBV10-3 to TRBJ2-1; D is unresolved. Trimming cost V 1 base and J 8 bases, with 6 bases left between them. Per germline, CDR1 ENHRY and CDR2 SYGVKD. The CDR3 contains 12 residues. The CDR3 region is CAISEYTDEQFF. CDR3 in DNA: TGTGCCATCAGTGAGTACACCGATGAGCAGTTCTTC.

The CDR3: CATRAPNTGELFF. As DNA, the CDR3 is TGTGCCACCAGGGCTCCGAACACCGGGGAGCTGTTTTTT. The genes are TRBV24-1 and TRBJ2-2, with D unresolved. The CDR3 totals 13 residues. Trimming removed 7 bases from V and 0 bases from J, with 5 bases in between. CDR1 and CDR2 (germline): KGHDR, SFDVKD.

The rearrangement uses TRBV28 and TRBJ2-3; maybe TRBD1 (6 bases). CDR1 MDHEN and CDR2 SYDVKM come from the germline V gene. The ends were cut back, 6 bases at V and 6 bases at J, with 13 bases in the middle. CDR3 size: 13 residues. The CDR3 coding sequence is TGTGCCAGCAGGGACAGTGGAAGGGATACGCAGTATTTT. It codes for CASRDSGRDTQYF.

The chain joins TRBV9 to TRBJ2-3; D gene uncertain. V was clipped by 4 bases and J by 6 bases, with 9 bases between them. The CDR3 is 12 residues long. Germline assignment: CDR1 SGDLS and CDR2 YYNGEE. The DNA of the CDR3 is TGTGCCAGCAGCCCTACGATTGATACGCAGTATTTT. This translates into CASSPTIDTQYF.

This clone appeared once. The J gene is TRBJ2-7, the V gene TRBV4-1, with D maybe TRBD2 (6 bases). V gave up 0 bases and J gave up 4 bases, with 10 bases separating them. The germline gives CDR1 MGHRA, CDR2 YSYEKL. This CDR3 is built from 14 residues. CDR3 sequence reads: CASSQDGSGYEQYF. The CDR3 DNA sequence: TGCGCCAGCAGCCAAGACGGGAGTGGGTACGAGCAGTACTTC.

This clone is medium-sized in the sample. The chain couples TRBV5-6 to TRBJ2-7, with 7 bases matching TRBD2. The CDR3 sequence is 15 residues long. The V and J ends lost 4 bases and 4 bases, in that order; junction bases with no gene match: 11. Germline CDR1 is SGHDT and CDR2 is YYEEEE. CDR3 nucleotides: TGTGCCAGCAGCCTACAAGGACGGGGGGAATACGAGCAGTACGTC. Translating gives CASSLQGRGEYEQYV.

The chain is built from TRBV6-1 and TRBJ1-1; D is unclear. The CDR3 runs to 13 residues. V was shortened by 1 base and J by 12 bases, with 15 bases between the two germline ends. Per the germline V gene, CDR1 is MNHNS and CDR2 is SASEGT. For the CDR3, the DNA is TGTGCCAGCAGTGAAGTAATAGCGCAGACAACTTTCTTT. Its protein product is CASSEVIAQTTFF.

CDR3 region: CASSEQGAGVNEQFF. The CDR3 DNA follows: TGTGCCAGCAGTGAGCAGGGGGCAGGGGTGAATGAGCAGTTCTTC. The chain joins TRBV2 to TRBJ2-1; 8 bases map to TRBD1. Germline trimming cut 3 bases from V and 7 bases from J; bases unmatched to any gene: 8. CDR3 size: 15 residues. Looked up from germline, CDR1 is SNHLY and CDR2 is FYNNEI.

The CDR3 sequence is CASSYNGTSGRRAYEQYF. The CDR3 nucleotides are TGTGCCAGCAGTTACAACGGGACTAGCGGGAGGAGGGCCTACGAGCAGTACTTC. This rearrangement joins TRBV6-2 or TRBV6-3 to TRBJ2-7; 15 bases align to TRBD2. The V and J ends lost 2 bases and 2 bases, in that order; junction bases with no gene match: 7. Germline V gene lookup returns CDR1 MNHEY and CDR2 SVGEGT. The CDR3 is 18 amino acids.